A selection of T cell receptor beta chains follows, all from one sample in a study of blood T cell repertoires in COVID-19. Produced via immunoSEQ multiplex PCR; TCRdb's table is partial and in-frame only. In the table there are 90,000 to 150,000 clones, around 79% of which are singletons. Sequenced material: peripheral blood. Receptors were obtained from a man aged 50-60 years with acute or convalescent COVID-19. Both conserved end residues are part of each CDR3. D genes are given only for firm matches. Size is stated for part of the rows, as once, few or many counts, or as a class when the clone is expanded.

TRBJ2-2	TRBV7-9	few	NA	14	CASRATGITGELFF	TGTGCCAGCAGGGCTACAGGAATAACCGGGGAGCTGTTTTTT
TRBJ1-1	TRBV6-2/TRBV6-3	NA	NA	12	CASSLIGTEAFF	TGTGCCAGCAGTTTAATCGGCACTGAAGCTTTCTTT
TRBJ1-5	TRBV7-8	NA	TRBD1	15	CASSSLGQGNQPQHF	TGTGCCAGCAGCTCACTGGGACAGGGCAATCAGCCCCAGCATTTT
TRBJ2-5	TRBV18	NA	NA	14	CASSPNRGGETQYF	TGTGCCAGCTCACCAAACAGGGGAGGAGAGACCCAGTACTTC
TRBJ2-7	TRBV5-1	once	TRBD1	12	CASSNRGLEQYF	TGCGCCAGCAGCAACAGGGGGCTTGAGCAGTACTTC
TRBJ1-2	TRBV7-9	NA	TRBD1	18	CASTERGGQGEMGYGYTF	TGTGCCAGCACCGAAAGGGGGGGACAGGGGGAAATGGGCTATGGCTACACCTTC
TRBJ1-1	TRBV15	NA	NA	13	CATSRQGWAEAFF	TGTGCCACCAGCAGACAGGGATGGGCTGAAGCTTTCTTT
TRBJ1-5	TRBV4-1	once	NA	14	CASSHPTSNQPQHF	TGCGCCAGCAGCCACCCGACAAGCAATCAGCCCCAGCATTTT
TRBJ1-3	TRBV29-1	NA	NA	17	CSVIFDRLKFTGNTIYF	TGCAGCGTTATTTTTGACAGACTCAAATTTACTGGAAACACCATATATTTT
TRBJ2-7	TRBV5-1	NA	TRBD1	14	CASSFRQGVGEQYF	TGCGCCAGCAGCTTTCGACAGGGGGTTGGCGAGCAGTACTTC
TRBJ1-1	TRBV9	once	NA	14	CASSPFTGYTEAFF	TGTGCCAGCAGCCCGTTTACAGGGTACACTGAAGCTTTCTTT
TRBJ1-5	TRBV4-1	NA	NA	17	CASSQPPGKGDNQPQHF	TGCGCCAGCAGCCAACCCCCCGGGAAGGGAGACAATCAGCCCCAGCATTTT
TRBJ2-2	TRBV7-3	NA	TRBD1	13	CASSTQGDGELFF	TGTGCCAGCAGCACCCAGGGGGACGGGGAGCTGTTTTTT
TRBJ2-5	TRBV3-1/TRBV3-2	NA	NA	15	CASSQEYPSLETQYF	TGTGCCAGCAGCCAAGAATATCCTAGCCTAGAGACCCAGTACTTC
TRBJ1-6	TRBV6-1	NA	TRBD1	15	CASSRAEGAVSPLHF	TGTGCCAGCAGCCGGGCTGAGGGGGCCGTTTCACCCCTCCACTTT
TRBJ2-1	TRBV6-4	few	NA	15	CASSDSSGSYNEQFF	TGTGCCAGCAGTGACTCTAGCGGCTCCTACAATGAGCAGTTCTTC
TRBJ2-7	TRBV27	once	TRBD1	14	CASSLGQGPYEQYF	TGTGCCAGCAGTTTGGGACAGGGTCCCTACGAGCAGTACTTC
TRBJ2-7	TRBV13	NA	NA	12	CASTHARDEQYF	TGTGCCAGCACACATGCCAGGGACGAGCAGTACTTC
TRBJ2-3	TRBV10-3	once	NA	15	CAISGAQGGEDTQYF	TGTGCCATCAGTGGTGCGCAGGGGGGAGAAGATACGCAGTATTTT
TRBJ1-2	TRBV28	NA	TRBD1	16	CASSSAGTGGFYGYTF	TGTGCCAGCAGTTCCGCCGGGACAGGAGGGTTCTATGGCTACACCTTC
TRBJ1-3	TRBV7-9	NA	TRBD1	14	CASSLQDRPNTIYF	TGTGCCAGCAGCCTCCAGGACAGGCCAAACACCATATATTTT
TRBJ2-3	TRBV3-1/TRBV3-2	NA	TRBD1	14	CASSQVTGSGTQYF	TGTGCCAGCAGCCAAGTGACAGGGTCGGGTACGCAGTATTTT
TRBJ1-4	TRBV7-9	NA	TRBD1	14	CASSSGTGEDKLFF	TGTGCCAGCAGCTCCGGGACAGGGGAGGATAAACTGTTTTTT
TRBJ1-5	TRBV12-3/TRBV12-4	few	NA	13	CASTTGFNQPQHF	TGTGCCAGCACCACAGGGTTCAATCAGCCCCAGCATTTT
TRBJ2-5	TRBV9	NA	TRBD1	16	CASSGPTGEYQETQYF	TGTGCCAGCAGCGGTCCGACAGGGGAATACCAAGAGACCCAGTACTTC
TRBJ2-7	TRBV4-1	once	TRBD1	14	CASSQTGGRNEQYF	TGCGCCAGCAGCCAGACAGGGGGCAGAAACGAGCAGTACTTC
TRBJ2-1	TRBV29-1	NA	NA	13	CSVGLSPYNEQFF	TGCAGCGTTGGTCTTAGCCCGTACAATGAGCAGTTCTTC
TRBJ2-3	TRBV30	NA	TRBD2	14	CAWGLRGGMDTQYF	TGTGCCTGGGGACTGCGGGGGGGCATGGATACGCAGTATTTT
TRBJ1-3	TRBV29-1	once	NA	14	CSVEETGSGNTIYF	TGCAGCGTTGAAGAAACAGGGTCAGGAAACACCATATATTTT